This record looks at one T cell receptor (beta chain) sequence and its context. As yet, its antigen is unknown. A read error is possible here, since a much larger clone lies one base away. Libraries were prepared by immunoSEQ multiplex PCR; TCRdb keeps only in-frame clonotypes and omits some of them. The data contain over 100,000 clones, 89% of them seen just once; the ten biggest clones take up approximately 6.8%. These data are taken from a study of T cell responses to AZD1222 COVID-19 vaccine. Study-level points and caveats: With two AZD1222 doses given, Spike-specific TCR breadth and depth both rose. In the spike-specific TCR repertoire, nearly half reportedly target unmutated variant regions. Clonal diversity was possibly underestimated, and white British individuals and females predominated among donors. Scientists sampled the repertoires only once the peak T cell response had passed.

The CDR3 has 14 residues. Per the germline V gene, CDR1 is MRHNA and CDR2 is SNTAGT. The receptor's source is an adult in good health. The rearrangement uses TRBV6-4 and TRBJ1-6, with D perhaps matching TRBD1 (5 bases). The sequenced sample was peripheral blood, obtained on day 0 of AZD1222 vaccination. The CDR3 reads CASSVSPGNLPLHF. The DNA for the CDR3 is TGTGCCAGCAGTGTGAGTCCAGGGAATTTACCCCTCCACTTT.